The T cell receptor beta chain under discussion was sequenced for a study of shared clonotypes between healthy human individuals. The study, taken as a whole, reports: Naive CD4 clonotypes were shared across a few donors at 5% to 6%.

On this clone itself: Its antigen is as yet unknown.

Genomic DNA per cell subset filled all wells of several immunoSEQ plates. Measured with immunoSEQ multiplex PCR; TCRdb has only the in-frame clones, and not every one. The sample contains millions of clones, roughly 94% of which appear only once. This CDR3 comprises 14 residues. Germline-derived CDR1 and CDR2 are SNHLY and FYNNEI. The V gene lost 8 bases and the J gene lost 1 base, with 12 bases spanning the gap. The V gene is TRBV2, the J gene TRBJ1-5; possible D gene TRBD1, 6 bases. The TCR sequence derives from a man younger than 35 in good health. Source material: naive CD4+ T cells sorted from blood. This sample's subset: CD45RA+ positively selected. The CDR3 nucleotides read TGTGCCAGCGTGGACAGACCGAGCAATCAGCCCCAGCATTTT. It yields the protein CASVDRPSNQPQHF.